Listed below are T cell receptor beta chains from one sample, sequenced in a study of blood T cell repertoires in COVID-19. TCRdb's copy holds only in-frame clones and misses some; the assay was immunoSEQ multiplex PCR. There are 55,000 to 65,000 clones in the sample; more than 85% occur only once, and approximately 5.1% lies in the top ten. Sequencing input: peripheral blood. These receptors originate from a man older than 75 in a cohort sampled during active COVID-19. CDR3s include the opening cysteine and the closing phenylalanine or tryptophan. A D gene is named only where the DNA matches it firmly. A clone size is listed for some rows: how often the clone was seen (once, few, many), or a class if it is expanded.

NA TRBJ2-5 TRBV11-2 NA TGTGCCAGCAGCTTAGGTACCGGGTTATCCAAAGAGACCCAGTACTTC CASSLGTGLSKETQYF
NA TRBJ1-1 TRBV18 once TGTGCCAGCTCAGCAGGGCGGAACACTGAAGCTTTCTTT CASSAGRNTEAFF
NA TRBJ2-1 TRBV4-1 NA TGCGCCAGCAGCCAAGATTCCTACGGGACTGGATCCTACAATGAGCAGTTCTTC CASSQDSYGTGSYNEQFF
NA TRBJ2-3 TRBV7-9 NA TGTGCCAGCAGCTTAGCAGAAGTTAGACTAGTCGATACGCAGTATTTT CASSLAEVRLVDTQYF
TRBD1 TRBJ2-1 TRBV11-3 NA TGTGCCAGCAGCTTAGGACAGGGGGAGAATGAGCAGTTCTTC CASSLGQGENEQFF
NA TRBJ1-2 TRBV7-2 once TGTGCCAGCAGCTTAGCCAGGGAGGATAGCTACACCTTC CASSLAREDSYTF
NA TRBJ2-7 TRBV7-9 once TGTGCCAGCAGCTCAGGGTCCTCCTACGAGCAGTACTTC CASSSGSSYEQYF
TRBD1 TRBJ1-2 TRBV4-2 NA TGTGCCAGCAGCCAAGCGGACAGGGATGGCTACACCTTC CASSQADRDGYTF
TRBD1 TRBJ2-1 TRBV7-3 NA TGTGCCAGCAGCTTCCGGGACAGGGGTAATGAGCAGTTCTTC CASSFRDRGNEQFF
TRBD1 TRBJ2-3 TRBV27 NA TGTGCCAGCACCTTACTAGGGACAGGGCGGACAGATACGCAGTATTTT CASTLLGTGRTDTQYF
TRBD1 TRBJ2-7 TRBV13 NA TGTGCCAGCAGCTTAGGCAAAGGACAGGGTTACCACGAGCAGTACTTC CASSLGKGQGYHEQYF
NA TRBJ2-1 TRBV10-3 NA TGTGCCATCAGTGAGTCCGGGGGCTCCTACAATGAGCAGTTCTTC CAISESGGSYNEQFF
TRBD1 TRBJ1-5 TRBV2 NA TGTGCCAGCGGAGGGACAGGGAATCAGCCCCAGCATTTT CASGGTGNQPQHF
NA TRBJ1-2 TRBV29-1 NA TGCAGCGTTGACAATGGGGGAGGGAGAGGCTACACCTTC CSVDNGGGRGYTF
TRBD1 TRBJ1-5 TRBV4-3 NA TGCGCCAGCAGCCAAGACGGGACAGGCAATCAGCCCCAGCATTTT CASSQDGTGNQPQHF
TRBD1 TRBJ1-6 TRBV6-2/TRBV6-3 NA TGTGCCAGCAGTTACACTCGTCCCGGGACAGGGGGTAGTTCACCCCTCCACTTT CASSYTRPGTGGSSPLHF
TRBD1 TRBJ1-6 TRBV5-1 NA TGCGCCAGCAGCTCCACAGGGGGGGTGGCGGAAAATTCACCCCTCCACTTT CASSSTGGVAENSPLHF